The clone carrying this T cell receptor beta chain was picked up a small number of times. Its cognate antigen is unknown. A J-beta primer mix and a sample-barcoded 5' primer were used in a second PCR of roughly 7 to 12 cycles. A tag from a template-switch adaptor with 12 random nucleotides marked each cDNA molecule. Using its own MiXCR run on the 5' RACE reads, TCRdb lists one record per CDR3 protein. The sample consists of about 1.5 million distinct CDR3 sequences, approximately 43% of them appearing once. No fewer than 5.5 micrograms of total RNA were isolated from every sample. The data belong to a study of blood T cells in healthy people across ages. Study background: Capturing about one barcoded beta molecule per two T cells was achieved by template switching. Findings of the study overall: In long-lived donors, naive CD4+ cell counts and diversity exceeded those of aged donors.

V was clipped by 1 base and J by 5 bases, with 14 bases between them. CDR3 length: 15 amino acids. Germline CDR1 SGHTA, CDR2 FQGNSA. The clonotype originates from a woman younger than 30 in good health. V is TRBV7-2 and J is TRBJ1-2; D not resolved. Sequenced input: blood. The CDR3 sequence: CASSLVKHMTYGYTF. The CDR3 DNA follows: TGTGCCAGCAGCTTAGTTAAACACATGACTTATGGCTACACCTTC. The full variable domain, with the rest looked up from reference TRBV7-2 and TRBJ1-2, is GAGVSQSPSNKVTEKGKDVELRCDPISGHTALYWYRQSLGQGLEFLIYFQGNSAPDKSGLPSDRFSAERTGGSVSTLTIQRTQQEDSAVYLCASSLVKHMTYGYTFGSGTRLTVV.